The present TCR beta chain was sequenced within a study of cytomegalovirus exposure and HLA in healthy donors. Notes on the study in general: Cytomegalovirus-associated TCR beta chains were listed, numbering some 150. Using the classifier, cytomegalovirus status was reportedly diagnosed with high specificity and sensitivity.

The PCR used 60 Vbeta and 13 Jbeta primers. Using immunoSEQ multiplex PCR, the repertoire was profiled, and TCRdb retains in-frame clones only, with some absent. Counted here are around 90,000 clones, roughly 86% occurring once; the ten biggest clones make up over 8.5%. The V gene lost 8 bases and the J gene lost 10 bases, with 18 bases spanning the gap. Germline V gene sequence: CDR1 MNHNS, CDR2 SASEGT. This CDR3 region has 13 residues. To note about this clone: Its antigen is as yet unknown.

What was sequenced was PBMCs. The V and J genes are TRBV6-1 and TRBJ2-1; D possibly corresponds to TRBD2 (6 bases). The sequence derives from a young man in good health and CMV-seropositive. CDR3 nucleotides: TGTGCCAGCTGGGTCCCCCTAGCGAGCGAGCAGTTCTTC. This sequence encodes CASWVPLASEQFF.